This TCR beta chain emerged from a study of blood T cell repertoires in COVID-19. On the study more broadly: Some COVID-19 samples were acute and others convalescent; all came from the United States, Italy and Spain. The cDNA or gDNA used as material had been derived from T cells, B-cell-depleted T cells, or PBMCs.

The authors' processing: By means of reference gene primer amplification, nucleated cell counts were estimated. Assay used: immunoSEQ multiplex PCR; TCRdb lists only in-frame clones, some missing. V and J calls and clone size follow that table, whereas D and trimming were derived from the DNA. The top ten clones hold just over 0.7% of a sample with about 210,000 clones, 80% to 90% of them seen once. The CDR3 has 15 amino acids. Germline V gene data show CDR1 as ENHRY and CDR2 as SYGVKD. The trim removed 2 bases at V and 5 bases at J, leaving 7 bases unmatched. The sequenced sample was peripheral blood. The V call is TRBV10-3, the J call TRBJ1-2; 8 bases are shared with TRBD1. The clonotype originates from a man in his forties or fifties with acute or convalescent COVID-19. This CDR3 reads CAISEREQGEYGYTF. In nucleotides, the CDR3 is TGTGCCATCAGTGAGCGAGAACAGGGGGAGTATGGCTACACCTTC.